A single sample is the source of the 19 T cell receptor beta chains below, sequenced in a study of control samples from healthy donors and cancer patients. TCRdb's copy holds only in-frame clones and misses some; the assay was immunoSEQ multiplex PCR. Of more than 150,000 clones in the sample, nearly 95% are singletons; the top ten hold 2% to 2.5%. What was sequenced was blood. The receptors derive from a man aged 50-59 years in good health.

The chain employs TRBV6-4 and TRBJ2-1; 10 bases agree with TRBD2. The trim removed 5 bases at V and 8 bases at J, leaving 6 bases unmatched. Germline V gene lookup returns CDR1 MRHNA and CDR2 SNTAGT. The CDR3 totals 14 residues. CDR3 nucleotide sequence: TGTGCCAGCAGTCCTAGCGGGAGAGCCGATGAGCAGTTCTTC. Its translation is CASSPSGRADEQFF.

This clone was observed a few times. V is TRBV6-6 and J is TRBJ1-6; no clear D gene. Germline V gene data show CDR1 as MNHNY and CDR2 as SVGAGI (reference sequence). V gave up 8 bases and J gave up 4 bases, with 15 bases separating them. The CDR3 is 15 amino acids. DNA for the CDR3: TGTGCCAGCGCGTCAGAGGTGGGATATAATTCACCCCTCCACTTT. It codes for CASASEVGYNSPLHF.

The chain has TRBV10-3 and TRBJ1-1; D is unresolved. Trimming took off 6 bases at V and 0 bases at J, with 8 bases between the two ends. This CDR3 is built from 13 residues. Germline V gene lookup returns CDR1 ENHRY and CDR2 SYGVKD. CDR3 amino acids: CAISVGLNTEAFF. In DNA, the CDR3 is TGTGCCATCAGCGTAGGACTGAACACTGAAGCTTTCTTT.

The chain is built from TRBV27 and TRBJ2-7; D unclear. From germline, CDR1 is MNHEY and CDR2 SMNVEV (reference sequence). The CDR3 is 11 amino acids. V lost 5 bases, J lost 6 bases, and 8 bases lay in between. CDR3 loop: CASSGLGEQYF. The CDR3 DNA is TGTGCCAGCAGTGGCCTTGGCGAGCAGTACTTC.

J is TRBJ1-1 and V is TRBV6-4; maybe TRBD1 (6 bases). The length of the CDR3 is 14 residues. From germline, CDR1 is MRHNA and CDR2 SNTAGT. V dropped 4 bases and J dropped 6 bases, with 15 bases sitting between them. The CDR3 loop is CASSADSRGAEAFF. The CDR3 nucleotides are TGTGCCAGCAGTGCGGACAGCCGGGGGGCTGAAGCTTTCTTT.

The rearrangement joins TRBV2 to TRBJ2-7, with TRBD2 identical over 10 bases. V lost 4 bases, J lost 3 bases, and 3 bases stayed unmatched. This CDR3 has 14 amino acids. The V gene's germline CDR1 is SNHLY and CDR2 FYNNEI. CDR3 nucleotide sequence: TGTGCCAGCAGTGGGACTAGCGGACTCTACGAGCAGTACTTC. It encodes CASSGTSGLYEQYF.

In DNA, the CDR3 is TGTGCCAGTAGTACGGTGAGGGCAGAGACCCAGTACTTC. It encodes CASSTVRAETQYF. V gene TRBV19 combines with J gene TRBJ2-5, with D tentatively TRBD2 (5 bases). V was pared by 4 bases and J by 4 bases, with 10 bases between. Germline V gene lookup returns CDR1 LNHDA and CDR2 SQIVND (reference sequence). CDR3 length: 13 residues.

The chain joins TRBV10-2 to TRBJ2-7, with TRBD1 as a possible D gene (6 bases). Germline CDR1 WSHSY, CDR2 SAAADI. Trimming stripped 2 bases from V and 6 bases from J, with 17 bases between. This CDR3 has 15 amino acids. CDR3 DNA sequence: TGCGCCAGCAGTGAGGGGAGCGGTGGGGGCCTCGAGCAGTACTTC. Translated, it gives CASSEGSGGGLEQYF.

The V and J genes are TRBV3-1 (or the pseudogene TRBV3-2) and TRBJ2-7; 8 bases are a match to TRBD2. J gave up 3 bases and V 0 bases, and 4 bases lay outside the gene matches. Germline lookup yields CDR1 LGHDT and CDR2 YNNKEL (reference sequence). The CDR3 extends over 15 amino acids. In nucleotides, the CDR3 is TGTGCCAGCAGCCAAGAGGGGGCGGGGGGCTACGAGCAGTACTTC. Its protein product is CASSQEGAGGYEQYF.

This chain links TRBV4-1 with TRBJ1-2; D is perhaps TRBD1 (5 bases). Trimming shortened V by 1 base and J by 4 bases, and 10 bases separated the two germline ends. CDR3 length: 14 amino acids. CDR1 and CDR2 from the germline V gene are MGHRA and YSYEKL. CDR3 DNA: TGCGCCAGCAGCCAAGTAGGGGAGAGCTATGGCTACACCTTC. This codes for CASSQVGESYGYTF.

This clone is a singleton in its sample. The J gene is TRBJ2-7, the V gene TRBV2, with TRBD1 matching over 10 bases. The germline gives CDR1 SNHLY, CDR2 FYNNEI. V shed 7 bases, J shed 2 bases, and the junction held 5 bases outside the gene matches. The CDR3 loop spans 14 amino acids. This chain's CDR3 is CASNGQGEAYEQYF. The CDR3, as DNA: TGTGCCAGCAACGGACAGGGGGAGGCCTACGAGCAGTACTTC. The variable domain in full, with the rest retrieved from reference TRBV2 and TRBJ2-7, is EPEVTQTPSHQVTQMGQEVILRCVPISNHLYFYWYRQILGQKVEFLVSFYNNEISEKSEIFDDQFSVERPDGSNFTLKIRSTKLEDSAMYFCASNGQGEAYEQYFGPGTRLTVT.

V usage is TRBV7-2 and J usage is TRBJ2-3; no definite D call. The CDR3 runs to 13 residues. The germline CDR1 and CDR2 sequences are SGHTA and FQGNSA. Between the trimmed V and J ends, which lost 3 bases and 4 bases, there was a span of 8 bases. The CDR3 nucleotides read TGTGCCAGCAGCTTTCGTCACCCAGATACGCAGTATTTT. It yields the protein CASSFRHPDTQYF.

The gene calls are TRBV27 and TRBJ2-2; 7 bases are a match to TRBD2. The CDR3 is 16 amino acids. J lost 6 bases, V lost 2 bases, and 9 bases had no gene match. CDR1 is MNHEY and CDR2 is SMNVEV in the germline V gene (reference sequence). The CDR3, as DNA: TGTGCCAGCAGTTTAGAATGGCCCCGGGGGGCCGGGGAGCTGTTTTTT. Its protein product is CASSLEWPRGAGELFF.

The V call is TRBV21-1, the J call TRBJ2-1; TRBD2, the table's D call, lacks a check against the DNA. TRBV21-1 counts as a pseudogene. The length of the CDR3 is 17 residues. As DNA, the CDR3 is TGTGCCAGCAGCAAAGGGGCAGCGGGAGCCCCCTACAATGAGCAGTTCTTC. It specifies CASSKGAAGAPYNEQFF.

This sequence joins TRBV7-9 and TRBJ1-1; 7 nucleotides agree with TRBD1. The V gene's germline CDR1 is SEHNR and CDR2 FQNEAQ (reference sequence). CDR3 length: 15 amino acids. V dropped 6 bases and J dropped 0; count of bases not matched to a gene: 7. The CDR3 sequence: CASSWDSRLNTEAFF. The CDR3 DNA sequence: TGTGCCAGCAGTTGGGACAGCCGATTGAACACTGAAGCTTTCTTT.

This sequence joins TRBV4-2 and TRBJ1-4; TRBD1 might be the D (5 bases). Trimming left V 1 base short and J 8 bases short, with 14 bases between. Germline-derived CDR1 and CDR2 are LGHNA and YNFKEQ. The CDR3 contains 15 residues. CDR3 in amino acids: CASSQAWDPPEKLFF. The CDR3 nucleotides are TGTGCCAGCAGCCAAGCTTGGGACCCCCCGGAAAAACTGTTTTTT.

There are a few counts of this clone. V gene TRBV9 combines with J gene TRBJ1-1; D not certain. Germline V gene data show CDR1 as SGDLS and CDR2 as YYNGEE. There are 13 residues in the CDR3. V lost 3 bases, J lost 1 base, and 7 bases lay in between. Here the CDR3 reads CASSEAPNTEAFF. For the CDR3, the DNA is TGTGCCAGCAGCGAAGCCCCGAACACTGAAGCTTTCTTT.

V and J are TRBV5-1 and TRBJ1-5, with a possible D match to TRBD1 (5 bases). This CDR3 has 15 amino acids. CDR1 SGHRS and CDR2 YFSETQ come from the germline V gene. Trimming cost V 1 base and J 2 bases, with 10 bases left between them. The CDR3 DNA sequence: TGCGCCAGCAGCTTGTCCGGGGGGGGCAATCAGCCCCAGCATTTT. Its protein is CASSLSGGGNQPQHF.

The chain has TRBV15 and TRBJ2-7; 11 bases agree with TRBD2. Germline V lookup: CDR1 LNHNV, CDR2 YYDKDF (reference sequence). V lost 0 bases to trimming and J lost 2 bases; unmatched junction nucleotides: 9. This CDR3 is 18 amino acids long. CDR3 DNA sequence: TGTGCCACCAGCAGAGAGAGGCGACTAGCGGGACCCACCTACGAGCAGTACTTC. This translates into CATSRERRLAGPTYEQYF.